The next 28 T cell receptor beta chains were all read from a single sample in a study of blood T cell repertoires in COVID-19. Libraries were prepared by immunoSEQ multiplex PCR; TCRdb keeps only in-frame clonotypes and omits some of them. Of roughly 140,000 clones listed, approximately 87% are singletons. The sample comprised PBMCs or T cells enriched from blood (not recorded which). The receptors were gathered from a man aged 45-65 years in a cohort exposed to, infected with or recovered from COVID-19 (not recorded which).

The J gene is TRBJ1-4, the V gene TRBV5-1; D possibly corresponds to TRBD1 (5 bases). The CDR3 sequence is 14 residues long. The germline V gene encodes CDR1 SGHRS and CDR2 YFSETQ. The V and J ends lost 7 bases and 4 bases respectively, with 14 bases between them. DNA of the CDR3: TGCGCCAGCCGCAGAGACAGCCTTAATGAAAAACTGTTTTTT. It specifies CASRRDSLNEKLFF.

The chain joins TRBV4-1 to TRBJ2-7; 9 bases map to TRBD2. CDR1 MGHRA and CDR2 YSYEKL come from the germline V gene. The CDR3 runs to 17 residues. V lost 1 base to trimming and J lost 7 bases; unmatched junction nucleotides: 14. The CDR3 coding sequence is TGCGCCAGCAGCCAAGCTTCAGGGGTGTTAGCGGGAGAGGAGCAGTACTTC. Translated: CASSQASGVLAGEEQYF.

The CDR3 sequence: CASSLKLGVEQYF. The CDR3, as DNA: TGTGCCAGCAGCTTGAAGCTAGGGGTCGAGCAGTACTTC. V usage is TRBV5-4 and J usage is TRBJ2-7, with D possibly being TRBD1 (5 bases). Germline CDR1 SGHNT, CDR2 YYREEE (reference sequence). Trimming left V 1 base short and J 6 bases short, with 11 bases between. The CDR3 is 13 residues long.

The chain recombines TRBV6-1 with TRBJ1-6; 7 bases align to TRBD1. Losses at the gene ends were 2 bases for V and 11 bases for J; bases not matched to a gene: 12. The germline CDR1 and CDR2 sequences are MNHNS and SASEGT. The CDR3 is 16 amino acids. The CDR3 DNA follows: TGTGCCAGCAGTGAACGGTTTGACAGGGCGAATCCACCCCTCCACTTT. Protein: CASSERFDRANPPLHF.

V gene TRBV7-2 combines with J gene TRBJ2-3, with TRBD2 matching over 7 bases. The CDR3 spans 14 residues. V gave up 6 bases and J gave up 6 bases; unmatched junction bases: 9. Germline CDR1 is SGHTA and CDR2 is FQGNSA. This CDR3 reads CASRIRGEGDTQYF. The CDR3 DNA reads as TGTGCCAGCAGGATACGGGGGGAGGGGGATACGCAGTATTTT.

The chain's CDR3 is CASSVRTGSGANVLTF. The CDR3 region has the DNA TGTGCCAGCAGCGTACGGACAGGCTCTGGGGCCAACGTCCTGACTTTC. The chain joins TRBV9 to TRBJ2-6, with 7 bases fitting TRBD1. Germline V gives CDR1 SGDLS, CDR2 YYNGEE. V lost 1 base to trimming and J lost 0 bases; unmatched junction nucleotides: 1. The CDR3 consists of 16 residues.

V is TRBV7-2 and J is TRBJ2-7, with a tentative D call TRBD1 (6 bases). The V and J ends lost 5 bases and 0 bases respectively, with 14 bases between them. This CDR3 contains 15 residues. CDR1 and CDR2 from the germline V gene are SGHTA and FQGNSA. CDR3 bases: TGTGCCAGCAGCCCTGACAGGTTCTACTCCTACGAGCAGTACTTC. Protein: CASSPDRFYSYEQYF. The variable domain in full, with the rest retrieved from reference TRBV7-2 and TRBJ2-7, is GAGVSQSPSNKVTEKGKDVELRCDPISGHTALYWYRQSLGQGLEFLIYFQGNSAPDKSGLPSDRFSAERTGGSVSTLTIQRTQQEDSAVYLCASSPDRFYSYEQYFGPGTRLTVT.

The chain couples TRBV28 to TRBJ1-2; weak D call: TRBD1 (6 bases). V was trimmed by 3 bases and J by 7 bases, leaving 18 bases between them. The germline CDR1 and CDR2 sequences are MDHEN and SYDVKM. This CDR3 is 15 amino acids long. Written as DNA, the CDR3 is TGTGCCAGCAGTTTCGGGGGCGGGGGTTTCGGTGGCTACACCTTC. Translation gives CASSFGGGGFGGYTF.

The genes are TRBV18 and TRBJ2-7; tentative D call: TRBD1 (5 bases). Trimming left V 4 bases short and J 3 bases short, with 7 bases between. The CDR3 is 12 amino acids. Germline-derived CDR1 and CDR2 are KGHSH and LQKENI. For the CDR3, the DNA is TGTGCCAGCTCACTGGACATCTACGAGCAGTACTTC. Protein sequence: CASSLDIYEQYF.

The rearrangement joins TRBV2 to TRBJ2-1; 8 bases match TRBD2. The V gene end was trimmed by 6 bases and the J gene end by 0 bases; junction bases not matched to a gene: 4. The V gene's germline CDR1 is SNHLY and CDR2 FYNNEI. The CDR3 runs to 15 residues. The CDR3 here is CASRAGGSSYNEQFF. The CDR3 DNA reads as TGTGCCAGCAGGGCGGGGGGAAGCTCCTACAATGAGCAGTTCTTC.

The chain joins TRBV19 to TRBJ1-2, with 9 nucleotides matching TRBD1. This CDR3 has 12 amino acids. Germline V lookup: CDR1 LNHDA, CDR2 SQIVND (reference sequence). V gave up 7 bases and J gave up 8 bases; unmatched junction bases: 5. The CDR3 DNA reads TGTGCCAGTACCGACAGGGGGATCGGCTACACCTTC. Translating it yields CASTDRGIGYTF. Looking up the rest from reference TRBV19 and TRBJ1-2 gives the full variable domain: DGGITQSPKYLFRKEGQNVTLSCEQNLNHDAMYWYRQDPGQGLRLIYYSQIVNDFQKGDIAEGYSVSREKKESFPLTVTSAQKNPTAFYLCASTDRGIGYTFGSGTRLTVV.

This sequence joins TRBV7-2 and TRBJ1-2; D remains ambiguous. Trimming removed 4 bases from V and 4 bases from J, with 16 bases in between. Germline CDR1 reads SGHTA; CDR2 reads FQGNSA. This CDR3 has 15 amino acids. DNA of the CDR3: TGTGCCAGCAGCTCAAAAGACTCCGGATTCTATGGCTACACCTTC. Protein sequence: CASSSKDSGFYGYTF.

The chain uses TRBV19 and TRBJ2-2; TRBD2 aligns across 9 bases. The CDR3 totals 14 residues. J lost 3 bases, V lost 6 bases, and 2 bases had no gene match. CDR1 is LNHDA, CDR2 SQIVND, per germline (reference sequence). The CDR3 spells CASRPSGDTGELFF. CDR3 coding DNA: TGTGCCAGTAGACCTAGCGGGGACACCGGGGAGCTGTTTTTT.

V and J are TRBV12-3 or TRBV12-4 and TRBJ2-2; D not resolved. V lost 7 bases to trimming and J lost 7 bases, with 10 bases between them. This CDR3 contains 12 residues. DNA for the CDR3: TGTGCCAGCACTTCTAAGCACGGGGAGCTGTTTTTT. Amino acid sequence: CASTSKHGELFF.

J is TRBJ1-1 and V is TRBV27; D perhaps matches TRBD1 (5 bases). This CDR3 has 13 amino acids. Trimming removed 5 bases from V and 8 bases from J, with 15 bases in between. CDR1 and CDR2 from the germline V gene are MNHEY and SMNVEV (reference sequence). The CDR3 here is CASSEGGRTEAFF. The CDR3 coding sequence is TGTGCCAGCAGTGAGGGTGGGAGGACAGAAGCTTTCTTT.

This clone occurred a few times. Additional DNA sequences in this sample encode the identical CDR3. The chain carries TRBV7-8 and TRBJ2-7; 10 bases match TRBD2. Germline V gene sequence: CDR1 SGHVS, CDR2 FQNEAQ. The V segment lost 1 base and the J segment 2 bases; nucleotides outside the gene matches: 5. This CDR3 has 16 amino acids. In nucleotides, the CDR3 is TGTGCCAGCAGCTTAGGGTCCAGCGGGGGGGCCTACGAGCAGTACTTC. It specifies CASSLGSSGGAYEQYF.

The CDR3 sequence: CASSGGTGGGYTF. Here the CDR3 DNA reads TGTGCCAGCAGCGGGGGTACAGGGGGTGGCTACACCTTC. The genes are TRBV7-9 and TRBJ1-2; TRBD1 aligns across 8 bases. Germline V gene lookup returns CDR1 SEHNR and CDR2 FQNEAQ (reference sequence). The CDR3 loop spans 13 amino acids. J was trimmed by 7 bases and V by 5 bases; bases with no gene match: 6.

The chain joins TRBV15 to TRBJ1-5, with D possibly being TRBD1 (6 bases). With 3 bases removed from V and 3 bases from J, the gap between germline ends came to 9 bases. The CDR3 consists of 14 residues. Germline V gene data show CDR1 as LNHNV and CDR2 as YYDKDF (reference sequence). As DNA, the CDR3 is TGTGCCACCAGCAGTGGGGACACCAATCAGCCCCAGCATTTT. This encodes CATSSGDTNQPQHF.

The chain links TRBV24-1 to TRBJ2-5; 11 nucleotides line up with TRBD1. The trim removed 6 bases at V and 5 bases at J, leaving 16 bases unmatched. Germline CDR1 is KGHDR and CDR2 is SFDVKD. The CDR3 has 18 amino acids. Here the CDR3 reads CATSPDALGQGACETQYF. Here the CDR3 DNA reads TGTGCCACCAGTCCGGATGCCCTCGGACAGGGGGCATGCGAGACCCAGTACTTC.

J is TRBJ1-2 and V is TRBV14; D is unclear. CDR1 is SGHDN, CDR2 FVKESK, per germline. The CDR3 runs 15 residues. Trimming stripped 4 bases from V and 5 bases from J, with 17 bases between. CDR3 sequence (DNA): TGTGCCAGCAGCCCCCCTGCGGGCAGCTGGTATGGCTACACCTTC. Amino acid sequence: CASSPPAGSWYGYTF. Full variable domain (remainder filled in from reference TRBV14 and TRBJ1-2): EAGVTQFPSHSVIEKGQTVTLRCDPISGHDNLYWYRRVMGKEIKFLLHFVKESKQDESGMPNNRFLAERTGGTYSTLKVQPAELEDSGVYFCASSPPAGSWYGYTFGSGTRLTVV.

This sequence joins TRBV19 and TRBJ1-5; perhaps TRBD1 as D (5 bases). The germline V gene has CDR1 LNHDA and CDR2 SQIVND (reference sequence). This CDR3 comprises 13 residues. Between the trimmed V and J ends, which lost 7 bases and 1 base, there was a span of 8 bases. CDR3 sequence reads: CASKGISNQPQHF. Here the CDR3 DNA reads TGTGCCAGTAAGGGGATCAGCAATCAGCCCCAGCATTTT.

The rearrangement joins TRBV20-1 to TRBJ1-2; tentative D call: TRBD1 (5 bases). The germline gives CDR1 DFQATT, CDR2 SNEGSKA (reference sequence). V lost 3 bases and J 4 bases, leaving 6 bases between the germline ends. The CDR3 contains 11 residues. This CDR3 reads CSARGLYGYTF. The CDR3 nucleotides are TGCAGTGCTAGGGGGCTCTATGGCTACACCTTC.

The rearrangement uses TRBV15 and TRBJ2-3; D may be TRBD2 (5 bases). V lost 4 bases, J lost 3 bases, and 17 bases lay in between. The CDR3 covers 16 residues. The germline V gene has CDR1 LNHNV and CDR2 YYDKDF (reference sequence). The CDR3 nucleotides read TGTGCCACCAGCACCGCCTCGACGGGATATACAGATACGCAGTATTTT. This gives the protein CATSTASTGYTDTQYF.

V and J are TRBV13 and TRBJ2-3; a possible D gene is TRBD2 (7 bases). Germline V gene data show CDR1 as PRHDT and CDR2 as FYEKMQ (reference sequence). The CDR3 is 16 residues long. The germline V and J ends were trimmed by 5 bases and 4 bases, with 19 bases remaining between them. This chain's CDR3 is CASSPKGGGLPDTQYF. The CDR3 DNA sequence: TGTGCCAGCAGCCCGAAGGGGGGGGGACTTCCAGATACGCAGTATTTT.

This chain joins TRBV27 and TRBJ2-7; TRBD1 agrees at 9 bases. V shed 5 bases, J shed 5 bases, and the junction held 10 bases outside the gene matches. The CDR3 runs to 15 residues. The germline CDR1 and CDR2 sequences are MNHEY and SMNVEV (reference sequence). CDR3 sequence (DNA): TGTGCCAGCAGTCCGTACCGGGACAGGGTAAACGAGCAGTACTTC. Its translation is CASSPYRDRVNEQYF.

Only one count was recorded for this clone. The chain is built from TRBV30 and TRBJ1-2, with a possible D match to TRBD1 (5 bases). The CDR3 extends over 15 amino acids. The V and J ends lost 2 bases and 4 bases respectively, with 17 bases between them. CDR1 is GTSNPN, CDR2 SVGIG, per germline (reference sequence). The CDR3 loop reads CAWSPTAMLSYGYTF. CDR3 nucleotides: TGTGCCTGGAGTCCGACAGCTATGCTTAGCTATGGCTACACCTTC.

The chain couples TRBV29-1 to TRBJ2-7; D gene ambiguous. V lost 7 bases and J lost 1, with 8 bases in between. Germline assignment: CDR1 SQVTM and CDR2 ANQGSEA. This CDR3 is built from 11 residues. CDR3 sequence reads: CSAGPSYEQYF. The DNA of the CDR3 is TGCAGCGCCGGCCCGTCCTACGAGCAGTACTTC.

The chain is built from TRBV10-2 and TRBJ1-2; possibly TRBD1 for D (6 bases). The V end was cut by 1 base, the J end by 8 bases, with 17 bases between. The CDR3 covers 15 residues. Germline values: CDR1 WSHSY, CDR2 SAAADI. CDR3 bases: TGCGCCAGCAGTGAGTTGTTTTCCGGGGGGCAAGGCTACACCTTC. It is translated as CASSELFSGGQGYTF.